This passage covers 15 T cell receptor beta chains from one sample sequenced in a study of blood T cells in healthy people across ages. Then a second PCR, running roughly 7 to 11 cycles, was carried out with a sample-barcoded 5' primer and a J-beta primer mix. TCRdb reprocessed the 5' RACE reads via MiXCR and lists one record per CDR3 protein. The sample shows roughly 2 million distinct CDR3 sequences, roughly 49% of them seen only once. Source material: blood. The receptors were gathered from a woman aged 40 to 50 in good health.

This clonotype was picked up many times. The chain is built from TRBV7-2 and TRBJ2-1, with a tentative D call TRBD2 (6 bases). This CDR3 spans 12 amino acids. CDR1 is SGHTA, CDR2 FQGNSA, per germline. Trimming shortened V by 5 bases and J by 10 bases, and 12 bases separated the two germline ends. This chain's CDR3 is CASSPRGGEQFF. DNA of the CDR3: TGTGCCAGCAGCCCCAGAGGAGGGGAGCAGTTCTTC. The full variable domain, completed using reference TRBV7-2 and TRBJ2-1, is GAGVSQSPSNKVTEKGKDVELRCDPISGHTALYWYRQSLGQGLEFLIYFQGNSAPDKSGLPSDRFSAERTGGSVSTLTIQRTQQEDSAVYLCASSPRGGEQFFGPGTRLTVL.

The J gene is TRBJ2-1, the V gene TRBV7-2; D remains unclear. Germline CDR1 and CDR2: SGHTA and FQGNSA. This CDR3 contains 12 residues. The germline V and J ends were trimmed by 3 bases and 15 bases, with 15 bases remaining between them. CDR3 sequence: CASSFGNWEMFF. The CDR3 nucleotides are TGTGCCAGCAGCTTTGGGAATTGGGAAATGTTCTTC.

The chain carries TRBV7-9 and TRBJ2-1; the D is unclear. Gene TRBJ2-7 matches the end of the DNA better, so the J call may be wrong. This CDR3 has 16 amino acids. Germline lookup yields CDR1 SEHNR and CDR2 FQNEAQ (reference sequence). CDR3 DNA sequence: TGTGCCAGCAGCTCCTCAGCCTCGCCCCCTTACAATGAGCAGTACTTC. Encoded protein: CASSSSASPPYNEQYF.

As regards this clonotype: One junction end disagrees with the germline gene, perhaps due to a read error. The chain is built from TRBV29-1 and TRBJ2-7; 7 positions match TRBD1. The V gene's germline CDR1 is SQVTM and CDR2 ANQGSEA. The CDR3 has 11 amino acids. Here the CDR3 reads CSVGDSYERYF. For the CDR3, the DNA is TGCAGCGTTGGGGACAGCTACGAGCGGTACTTC.

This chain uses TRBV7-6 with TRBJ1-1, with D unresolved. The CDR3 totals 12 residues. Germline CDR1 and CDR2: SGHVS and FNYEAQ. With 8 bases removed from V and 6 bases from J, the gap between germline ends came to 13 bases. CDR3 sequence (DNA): TGTGCCAGCGCCGGTTCCGGCGCTGAAGCTTTCTTT. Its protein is CASAGSGAEAFF.

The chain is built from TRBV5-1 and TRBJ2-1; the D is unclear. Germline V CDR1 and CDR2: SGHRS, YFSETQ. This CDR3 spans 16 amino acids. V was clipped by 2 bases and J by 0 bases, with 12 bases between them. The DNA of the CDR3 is TGCGCCAGCAGCTTTAATCAACCGAGCTCCTACAATGAGCAGTTCTTC. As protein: CASSFNQPSSYNEQFF. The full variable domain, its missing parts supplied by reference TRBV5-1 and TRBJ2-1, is KAGVTQTPRYLIKTRGQQVTLSCSPISGHRSVSWYQQTPGQGLQFLFEYFSETQRNKGNFPGRFSGRQFSNSRSEMNVSTLELGDSALYLCASSFNQPSSYNEQFFGPGTRLTVL.

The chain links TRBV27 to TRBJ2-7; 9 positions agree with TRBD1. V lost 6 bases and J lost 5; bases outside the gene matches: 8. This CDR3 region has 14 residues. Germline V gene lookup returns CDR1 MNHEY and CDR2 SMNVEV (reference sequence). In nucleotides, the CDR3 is TGTGCCAGCAGAACAGGGGGCAGTATCAACGAGCAGTACTTC. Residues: CASRTGGSINEQYF.

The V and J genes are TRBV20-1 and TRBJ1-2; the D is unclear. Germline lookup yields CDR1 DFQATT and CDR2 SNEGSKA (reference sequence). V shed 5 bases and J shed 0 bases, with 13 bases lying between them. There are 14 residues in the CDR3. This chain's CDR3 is CSARLLPTNYGYTF. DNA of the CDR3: TGCAGTGCTCGTCTACTTCCTACTAACTATGGCTACACCTTC.

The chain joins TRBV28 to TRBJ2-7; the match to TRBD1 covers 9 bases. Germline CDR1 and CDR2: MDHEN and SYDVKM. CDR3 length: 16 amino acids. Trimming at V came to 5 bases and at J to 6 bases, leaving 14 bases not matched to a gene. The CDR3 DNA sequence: TGTGCCAGCAGTCGTCGACAGGGGGGGTTGATTAGCGAGCAGTACTTC. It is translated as CASSRRQGGLISEQYF.

In nucleotides, the CDR3 is TGTGCCAGCAGTTTAGGCCCTGTCGGACAGTACACCTTC. It specifies CASSLGPVGQYTF. The chain combines TRBV27 with TRBJ1-2; possible D gene TRBD1, 6 bases. The CDR3 sequence is 13 residues long. In germline, CDR1 is MNHEY, CDR2 SMNVEV (reference sequence). Trimming removed 2 bases at V and 11 bases at J, with 15 bases between.

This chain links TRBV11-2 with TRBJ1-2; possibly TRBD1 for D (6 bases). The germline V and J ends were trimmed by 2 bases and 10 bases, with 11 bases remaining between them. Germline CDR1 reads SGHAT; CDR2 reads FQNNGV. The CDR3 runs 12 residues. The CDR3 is CASSLMGAVYTF. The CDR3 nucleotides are TGTGCCAGCAGCTTAATGGGGGCGGTCTACACCTTC.

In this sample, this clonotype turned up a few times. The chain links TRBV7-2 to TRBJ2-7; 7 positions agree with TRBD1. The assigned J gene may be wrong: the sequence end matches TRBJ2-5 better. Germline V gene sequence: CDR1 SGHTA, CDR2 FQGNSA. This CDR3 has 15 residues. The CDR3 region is CASSSMGQRYETQYF. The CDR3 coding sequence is TGTGCCAGCAGCAGCATGGGACAGCGGTACGAGACCCAGTACTTC.

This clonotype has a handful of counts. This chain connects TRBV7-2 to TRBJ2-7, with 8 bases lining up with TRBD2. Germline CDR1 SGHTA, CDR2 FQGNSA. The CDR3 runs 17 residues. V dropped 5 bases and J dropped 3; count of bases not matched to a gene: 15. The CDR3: CASSPGLMGLVFYEQYF. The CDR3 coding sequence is TGTGCCAGCAGCCCCGGCTTGATGGGACTAGTCTTCTACGAGCAGTACTTC.

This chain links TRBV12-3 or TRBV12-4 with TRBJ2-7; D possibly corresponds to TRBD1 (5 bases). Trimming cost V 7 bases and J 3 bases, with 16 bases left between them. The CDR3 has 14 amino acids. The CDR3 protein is CASNLDSISYEQYF. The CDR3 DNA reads TGTGCCAGCAACCTTGACAGCATTAGCTACGAGCAGTACTTC.

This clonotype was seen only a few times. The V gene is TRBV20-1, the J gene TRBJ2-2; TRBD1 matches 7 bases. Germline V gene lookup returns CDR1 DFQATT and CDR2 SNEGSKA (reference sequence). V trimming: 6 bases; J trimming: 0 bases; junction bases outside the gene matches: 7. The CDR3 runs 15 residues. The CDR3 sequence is CSAKKGQTNTGELFF. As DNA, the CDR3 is TGCAGTGCCAAGAAGGGACAGACGAACACCGGGGAGCTGTTTTTT.